The 27 T cell receptor beta chains listed next were all sequenced from one sample in a study of blood T cells in healthy people across ages (dated by TCRdb to the mid-2010s). The method was 5' RACE. Data came from an Illumina HiSeq 2500. A second roughly 6 to 12 cycle PCR used a sample-barcoded 5' primer and a J-beta primer mix. TCRdb trimmed the raw reads at Q25, called clones with MiXCR and kept productive beta chains. Every distinct CDR3 protein forms one entry, paired with its most common genes and DNA. This sample is represented by about 1.8 million distinct CDR3 sequences; about 50% of them were singletons. The top ten clones comprise 2.1% of the sample. Sequenced: blood. Receptor source: a woman aged 40-49 years in good health.

The chain joins TRBV7-9 to TRBJ1-1; D is uncertain. V lost 4 bases to trimming and J lost 8 bases, with 11 bases between them. The CDR3 consists of 12 residues. Germline V gives CDR1 SEHNR, CDR2 FQNEAQ (reference sequence). The CDR3: CASSYGQREAFF. The CDR3 DNA reads TGTGCCAGCAGCTATGGGCAGAGGGAAGCTTTCTTT.

This rearrangement joins TRBV20-1 to TRBJ1-5; no firm D call. Trimming shortened V by 0 bases and J by 2 bases, and 11 bases separated the two germline ends. Germline values: CDR1 DFQATT, CDR2 SNEGSKA (reference sequence). The CDR3 runs to 15 residues. CDR3 nucleotide sequence: TGCAGTGCTAGAGAAGACAAGTGGGGCAATCAGCCCCAGCATTTT. This sequence encodes CSAREDKWGNQPQHF.

This clonotype was detected many times. A read error is possible here, since a much larger clone lies one base away. CDR3 in DNA: TGTGCCACCAGCTGGATAGCCGGGGAGACCCAGTACTTC. This encodes CATSWIAGETQYF. The gene calls are TRBV15 and TRBJ2-5; D remains ambiguous. CDR1 is LNHNV, CDR2 YYDKDF, per germline (reference sequence). This CDR3 has 13 residues. The ends were cut back, 5 bases at V and 5 bases at J, with 12 bases in the middle.

This rearrangement joins TRBV5-1 to TRBJ2-7; possible D gene TRBD1, 6 bases. CDR1 SGHRS and CDR2 YFSETQ come from the germline V gene. Trimming removed 4 bases from V and 2 bases from J, with 16 bases in between. The CDR3 covers 15 residues. In DNA form, the CDR3 reads TGCGCCAGCAGCGTCCGGACAGAGCCCACCTACGAGCAGTACTTC. Its translation is CASSVRTEPTYEQYF.

This clonotype was found many times. The V and J genes are TRBV6-5 and TRBJ2-1; a possible D gene is TRBD2 (5 bases). The CDR3 contains 13 residues. V was pared by 6 bases and J by 6 bases, with 12 bases between. Germline CDR1 MNHEY, CDR2 SVGAGI. CDR3 in DNA: TGTGCCAGCAGCCCTAGCCAAAGCAATGAGCAGTTCTTC. The encoded protein is CASSPSQSNEQFF.

V gene TRBV5-1 combines with J gene TRBJ2-6; a possible D gene is TRBD2 (6 bases). Germline lookup yields CDR1 SGHRS and CDR2 YFSETQ. V lost 7 bases and J 0 bases, leaving 11 bases between the germline ends. The length of the CDR3 is 15 residues. The CDR3 sequence is CASVQTSSGANVLTF. The CDR3 bases are TGCGCCAGCGTACAGACTAGCTCTGGGGCCAACGTCCTGACTTTC.

This chain uses TRBV20-1 with TRBJ1-5, with 8 nucleotides matching TRBD1. The junction had 8 bases not matched to a gene; V was cut back by 3 bases and J by 1 base. This CDR3 is 16 amino acids long. The germline V gene encodes CDR1 DFQATT and CDR2 SNEGSKA (reference sequence). The CDR3 DNA reads TGCAGTGCTAGGCGGCAGGGGGCGCCGAGCAATCAGCCCCAGCATTTT. Protein: CSARRQGAPSNQPQHF.

The chain links TRBV5-1 to TRBJ2-1; 12 bases align to TRBD2. CDR3 length equals 15 residues. Germline CDR1 reads SGHRS; CDR2 reads YFSETQ. Unmatched junction bases numbered 6, after V lost 4 bases and J lost 7 bases. The CDR3 spells CASSNGLAGPNEQFF. Written as DNA, the CDR3 is TGCGCCAGCAGCAACGGACTAGCGGGGCCAAATGAGCAGTTCTTC.

The chain links TRBV7-2 to TRBJ1-2, with D possibly TRBD1 on 5 matching bases. Germline CDR1 is SGHTA and CDR2 is FQGNSA. V shed 5 bases and J shed 0 bases, with 10 bases lying between them. The CDR3 runs 14 residues. The CDR3 DNA is TGTGCCAGCAGCCGGACACTAGCTAACTATGGCTACACCTTC. This encodes CASSRTLANYGYTF.

V gene TRBV20-1 combines with J gene TRBJ1-2; the D is unclear. The V end lost 4 bases, the J end lost 4 bases, and 25 bases lay between the germline ends. The CDR3 has 17 amino acids. Germline CDR1 DFQATT, CDR2 SNEGSKA (reference sequence). DNA for the CDR3: TGCAGTGCTAACCCACACCCCGGGCTTGTATTTTTCTATGGCTACACCTTC. It translates to CSANPHPGLVFFYGYTF.

This clonotype appeared a few times. This chain connects TRBV20-1 to TRBJ2-1; D possibly corresponds to TRBD1 (6 bases). The CDR3 length is 13 residues. Trimming shortened V by 8 bases and J by 8 bases, and 19 bases separated the two germline ends. The germline gives CDR1 DFQATT, CDR2 SNEGSKA (reference sequence). CDR3: CSSLKDREDEQFF. The CDR3 DNA reads as TGCAGTAGCTTAAAGGACAGAGAGGATGAGCAGTTCTTC.

Concerning this clonotype: The junction departs from germline at one end; a sequencing error may be responsible. J is TRBJ2-5 and V is TRBV24-1; 8 bases align to TRBD2. In germline, CDR1 is KGHDR, CDR2 SFDVKD. The CDR3 length is 16 residues. The CDR3 region has the DNA TGCGCCACCACCTCGGGAGGGCGAGGGGCCCAAGAGACCCAGTACTTC. It codes for CATTSGGRGAQETQYF.

In the case of this clonotype: One end of the junction does not line up with germline, which may come from a read error. The genes are TRBV12-3 or TRBV12-4 and TRBJ2-3; D ambiguous. CDR3 length: 14 residues. CDR3 sequence: CASQFRLATDTPYF. The CDR3 DNA reads TGTGCCAGCCAGTTTCGGTTAGCCACAGATACGCCGTATTTT.

The V gene is TRBV9, the J gene TRBJ2-1, with 8 nucleotides matching TRBD1. The CDR3 is made up of 15 amino acids. Germline CDR1 SGDLS, CDR2 YYNGEE. V lost 4 bases and J lost 0; bases outside the gene matches: 3. CDR3 coding DNA: TGTGCCAGCAGCATCGGACAGGGCTCCTACAATGAGCAGTTCTTC. Translation: CASSIGQGSYNEQFF.

J is TRBJ2-5 and V is TRBV29-1; TRBD1 aligns across 9 bases. The J call may be incorrect, as the DNA end agrees better with TRBJ2-1. Germline loops: CDR1 SQVTM, CDR2 ANQGSEA. This CDR3 region has 17 residues. The CDR3 nucleotides read TGCAGCGTTGAAGATTGGACCGGGACAGGGTACCAAGAGACCCAGTTCTTC. Protein product: CSVEDWTGTGYQETQFF.

The chain carries TRBV20-1 and TRBJ2-3; D perhaps matches TRBD2 (7 bases). The CDR3 loop spans 14 amino acids. V lost 1 base to trimming and J lost 5 bases, with 13 bases between them. CDR1 is DFQATT and CDR2 is SNEGSKA in the germline V gene (reference sequence). CDR3 in DNA: TGCAGTGCTAGAGGGGGGGGGCTAGGAGATACGCAGTATTTT. Residues: CSARGGGLGDTQYF.

This clonotype was detected only a few times. The chain has TRBV7-9 and TRBJ2-5; TRBD2 is a possible D gene (6 bases). The J call is in doubt because the DNA end fits TRBJ2-7 better. Germline V lookup: CDR1 SEHNR, CDR2 FQNEAQ (reference sequence). The CDR3 loop spans 12 amino acids. The CDR3 nucleotides are TGTGCCAGCAGCTTCCAGGAGGGCGAGCAGTACTTC. It yields the protein CASSFQEGEQYF.

Remarks on this clonotype: One end of the junction is discordant with germline, which a read error may explain. V usage is TRBV27 and J usage is TRBJ2-6; possibly TRBD1 for D (5 bases). The CDR3 runs to 16 residues. CDR1 is MNHEY, CDR2 SMNVEV, per germline (reference sequence). CDR3: CARSFGARVGANVLTF. The CDR3 DNA sequence: TGTGCCCGCAGTTTTGGGGCCAGGGTCGGGGCCAACGTCCTGACTTTC.

The table lists this clonotype with a few counts. The J gene is TRBJ1-2, the V gene TRBV29-1; D call uncertain. The V end was cut by 4 bases, the J end by 4 bases, with 16 bases between. The CDR3 is 14 residues long. Germline assignment: CDR1 SQVTM and CDR2 ANQGSEA. CDR3 sequence reads: CSVGDWAALYGYTF. The DNA for the CDR3 is TGCAGCGTTGGCGACTGGGCAGCGCTCTATGGCTACACCTTC.

This sequence joins TRBV5-1 and TRBJ1-2; D is perhaps TRBD1 (5 bases). Germline lookup yields CDR1 SGHRS and CDR2 YFSETQ. This CDR3 comprises 15 residues. Trimming took 3 bases from V and 6 from J, leaving 18 bases between them. CDR3 DNA: TGCGCCAGCAGCTCGAAACCTGACAGCCCCAATGGCTACACCTTC. This encodes CASSSKPDSPNGYTF.

V gene TRBV7-9 combines with J gene TRBJ2-3; 7 bases align to TRBD1. The junction had 13 bases not matched to a gene; V was cut back by 6 bases and J by 4 bases. Germline lookup yields CDR1 SEHNR and CDR2 FQNEAQ (reference sequence). The CDR3 has 16 residues. CDR3 residues: CASSSSNRGKADTQYF. Written as DNA, the CDR3 is TGTGCCAGCAGTTCTAGCAACAGGGGAAAGGCAGATACGCAGTATTTT.

J is TRBJ2-7 and V is TRBV4-1, with D possibly matching TRBD1 (5 bases). The ends were cut back, 5 bases at V and 0 bases at J, with 17 bases in the middle. The CDR3 totals 16 residues. Per the germline V gene, CDR1 is MGHRA and CDR2 is YSYEKL. The CDR3 DNA reads as TGCGCCAGCAGCTACTTACTGACAGAAAGCTCCTACGAGCAGTACTTC. This sequence encodes CASSYLLTESSYEQYF.

This clonotype occurred a few times. The J gene is TRBJ2-1, the V gene TRBV20-1; 10 bases line up with TRBD1. The CDR3 runs 15 residues. Germline V gene data show CDR1 as DFQATT and CDR2 as SNEGSKA (reference sequence). V lost 1 base to trimming and J lost 8 bases; unmatched junction nucleotides: 8. The CDR3 nucleotides are TGCAGTGCTAGAGCATTCCGGGACAGGGGTGATGAGCAGTTCTTC. Amino acids: CSARAFRDRGDEQFF.

The chain carries TRBV5-1 and TRBJ1-2; D is perhaps TRBD1 (5 bases). CDR1 SGHRS and CDR2 YFSETQ come from the germline V gene. The CDR3 totals 14 residues. V gave up 2 bases and J gave up 4 bases, with 12 bases separating them. In DNA, the CDR3 is TGCGCCAGCAGCTTCGAGGGGTGGGCCTATGGCTACACCTTC. It codes for CASSFEGWAYGYTF.

A word on this clonotype: With a much larger clone just one base away, this may be a read error. V and J are TRBV12-3 or TRBV12-4 and TRBJ2-5, with D tentatively TRBD1 (6 bases). This CDR3 is 13 amino acids long. CDR3 nucleotide sequence: TGTACCAGCAGCCTACCCTCAGGGGCGACCCAGTACTTC. Translating gives CTSSLPSGATQYF.

This clonotype came up a few times. The rearrangement uses TRBV7-3 and TRBJ2-5, with D perhaps given as TRBD1 or TRBD2 (6 bases each). The CDR3 is 15 amino acids. Trimming cost V 1 base and J 5 bases, with 14 bases left between them. Germline lookup yields CDR1 SGHTA and CDR2 FQGTGA. The CDR3 spells CASSLNPGAGETQYF. Written as DNA, the CDR3 is TGTGCCAGCAGCTTAAATCCGGGGGCAGGGGAGACCCAGTACTTC.

The J gene is TRBJ2-3, the V gene TRBV7-2, with D perhaps TRBD1 (6 bases). The CDR3 consists of 14 residues. V was pared by 1 base and J by 4 bases, with 9 bases between. The germline V gene has CDR1 SGHTA and CDR2 FQGNSA. The DNA for the CDR3 is TGTGCCAGCAGCTTAGGGACAGCCCCAGATACGCAGTATTTT. This sequence encodes CASSLGTAPDTQYF. The complete variable domain, with remaining parts taken from reference TRBV7-2 and TRBJ2-3, reads GAGVSQSPSNKVTEKGKDVELRCDPISGHTALYWYRQSLGQGLEFLIYFQGNSAPDKSGLPSDRFSAERTGGSVSTLTIQRTQQEDSAVYLCASSLGTAPDTQYFGPGTRLTVL.